The 10 T cell receptor beta chains listed next were all sequenced from one sample in a study of T cell changes during pregnancy in multiple sclerosis. Generated by immunoSEQ multiplex PCR, the TCRdb table keeps only in-frame clones and is missing some. The table shows some 41,000 clones, with almost 95% occurring only once. The sample was CD8+ T cells from peripheral blood mononuclear cells, taken in the third trimester of pregnancy. All receptors come from a female donor with multiple sclerosis, enrolled in a pregnancy study.

The V gene is TRBV28, the J gene TRBJ2-1, with D perhaps matching TRBD1 (6 bases). Germline CDR1 MDHEN, CDR2 SYDVKM. The CDR3 loop spans 12 amino acids. The CDR3 loop reads CAISWGPNEQFF. CDR3 coding DNA: TGTGCTATAAGCTGGGGGCCCAATGAGCAGTTCTTC. The full variable domain, rest sourced from reference TRBV28 and TRBJ2-1, is DVKVTQSSRYLVKRTGEKVFLECVQDMDHENMFWYRQDPGLGLRLIYFSYDVKMKEKGDIPEGYSVSREKKERFSLILESASTNQTSMYLCAISWGPNEQFFGPGTRLTVL.

The chain couples TRBV9 to TRBJ2-2; 10 nucleotides align to TRBD2. The CDR3 spans 15 residues. V shed 2 bases, J shed 9 bases, and the junction held 7 bases outside the gene matches. Looked up from germline, CDR1 is SGDLS and CDR2 is YYNGEE. This chain's CDR3 is CASSVSASGSWELFF. The CDR3, as DNA: TGTGCCAGCAGCGTTTCGGCTAGCGGGAGCTGGGAGCTGTTTTTT.

The chain has TRBV11-2 and TRBJ2-2; D may be TRBD1 (5 bases). The CDR3 contains 14 residues. Germline V gives CDR1 SGHAT, CDR2 FQNNGV. The V gene lost 3 bases and the J gene lost 5 bases, with 10 bases spanning the gap. In DNA, the CDR3 is TGTGCCAGCAGCTTGATAGGGGATACCGGGGAGCTGTTTTTT. Encoded protein: CASSLIGDTGELFF.

CDR3 coding DNA: TGCGCCAGCAGCCAATTCGGGAACACTGAAGCTTTCTTT. Translated: CASSQFGNTEAFF. This sequence joins TRBV4-3 and TRBJ1-1; D uncertain. Germline CDR1 is LGHNA and CDR2 is YSLEER. The ends were cut back, 2 bases at V and 1 base at J, with 5 bases in the middle. The CDR3 extends over 13 amino acids.

The chain is built from TRBV7-9 and TRBJ1-1; perhaps TRBD1 as D (6 bases). Trimming took 5 bases from V and 0 from J, leaving 13 bases between them. The germline V gene has CDR1 SEHNR and CDR2 FQNEAQ (reference sequence). CDR3 length: 15 residues. The chain's CDR3 is CASSPPDRMNTEAFF. CDR3 DNA sequence: TGTGCCAGCAGCCCCCCGGACAGAATGAACACTGAAGCTTTCTTT.

The rearrangement joins TRBV9 to TRBJ1-1, with a tentative D call TRBD1 (5 bases). Trimming left V 0 bases short and J 8 bases short, with 14 bases between. This CDR3 has 14 amino acids. The germline gives CDR1 SGDLS, CDR2 YYNGEE. This CDR3 reads CASSVGGGTLEAFF. CDR3 DNA: TGTGCCAGCAGCGTAGGGGGGGGGACCCTGGAAGCTTTCTTT.

The rearrangement joins TRBV27 to TRBJ1-5, with D perhaps TRBD1 (5 bases). The CDR3 consists of 14 residues. Germline-derived CDR1 and CDR2 are MNHEY and SMNVEV (reference sequence). V lost 5 bases and J 11 bases, leaving 19 bases between the germline ends. The chain's CDR3 is CASSPDRRGPAQHF. The CDR3 DNA reads as TGTGCCAGCAGTCCCGACCGGAGGGGCCCGGCCCAGCATTTT.

This chain uses TRBV5-4 with TRBJ1-2, with unresolved D. This CDR3 comprises 15 residues. Germline V CDR1 and CDR2: SGHNT, YYREEE (reference sequence). Trimming took off 4 bases at V and 7 bases at J, with 20 bases between the two ends. The CDR3 reads CASSPWEAGGFGYTF. CDR3 coding DNA: TGTGCCAGCAGCCCGTGGGAGGCCGGAGGGTTTGGCTACACCTTC.

This clone was observed many times. Germline is not matched at one junction end, which may reflect a read error. The chain uses TRBV7-7 and TRBJ2-7; D is perhaps TRBD1 (5 bases). Germline assignment: CDR1 SSHAT and CDR2 FNYEAQ (reference sequence). CDR3 length: 13 residues. In DNA form, the CDR3 reads TGTGCTAGCAGCTTATATCAGGGTTACGAGCAGTACTTC. It yields the protein CASSLYQGYEQYF.

This clone was seen just once. The V and J genes are TRBV28 and TRBJ2-7, with TRBD2 matching over 13 bases. CDR1 and CDR2 from the germline V gene are MDHEN and SYDVKM. The CDR3 is made up of 16 amino acids. Trimming cost V 5 bases and J 0 bases; bases outside gene matches: 4. The CDR3 loop is CASSILAGGDSYEQYF. CDR3 nucleotides: TGTGCCAGCAGTATACTAGCGGGAGGGGACTCCTACGAGCAGTACTTC.